This TCR beta chain stems from a study of cytomegalovirus exposure and HLA in healthy donors. About the research overall: Among about 179 million T cells, an earlier analysis found 117 million unique TCR beta sequences.

This clone occurred once. Its antigen remains unknown. Whole-study findings and limits: Earlier analysis found most TCR beta V segments productive about 87% or about 30% of the time.

The PCR had 60 Vbeta and 13 Jbeta primers. The assay was immunoSEQ multiplex PCR, and TCRdb's table has in-frame clones only and misses some. The sample has about 160,000 clones, roughly four fifths seen once. The V end was cut by 1 base, the J end by 0 bases, with 15 bases between. CDR3 length equals 17 residues. CDR1 SGHAT and CDR2 FQNNGV come from the germline V gene. This chain links TRBV11-2 with TRBJ1-1; D remains ambiguous. The TCR sequence derives from a man in his late teens or twenties in good health and CMV-seronegative. Sequenced material: PBMCs. The CDR3 here is CASSLGSWQALNTEAFF. In nucleotides, the CDR3 is TGTGCCAGCAGCTTAGGTAGTTGGCAGGCCTTGAACACTGAAGCTTTCTTT.